This T cell receptor beta chain derives from a study of T-cell memory formation after mild COVID-19. The overall study: Largely donor-specific sequence clusters came from a couple of donors.

In its sample, this clonotype was seen a few times. Its antigen is not identified. TCRdb called the 5' RACE reads again in MiXCR, with one record for every CDR3 protein. The sample contains approximately 560,000 distinct CDR3 sequences, 15% to 20% of which appear only once. General study points: Balance between CD4 and CD8 was seen in clones contracting day 15 to 85, and a CD4+ lean was seen in later expanders. Pre-infection memory held some responding clones, suggesting pre-existing cross-reactive T cells responded.

The V end was cut by 3 bases, the J end by 4 bases, with 10 bases between. The CDR3 is 13 residues long. The V call is TRBV12-3 or TRBV12-4, the J call TRBJ2-7; D is undetermined. Sequencing was done on a sample of PBMCs or a T cell subset sorted from them (not recorded which). This sequence originates from an adult woman who had mild COVID-19 (a few samples of this study predate the infection). Cell type and time point are not known. The CDR3 DNA is TGTGCCAGCAGTTTCTACGGGCTTTACGAGCAGTACTTC. Translated, it gives CASSFYGLYEQYF.